These 17 T cell receptor beta chains came from one sample sequenced in a study of blood T cell repertoires in COVID-19. Here immunoSEQ multiplex PCR was the method, and the copy in TCRdb shows in-frame clones only, minus some. The sample lists under 120,000 clones; 85% to 90% were seen once. The specimen was peripheral blood. These receptors all stem from a woman aged 80 or older with acute or convalescent COVID-19.

The chain uses TRBV28 and TRBJ2-6; D may be TRBD2 (6 bases). The germline V gene has CDR1 MDHEN and CDR2 SYDVKM. Between the trimmed V and J ends, which lost 5 bases and 3 bases, there was a span of 17 bases. The length of the CDR3 is 17 residues. For the CDR3, the DNA is TGTGCCAGCAGTCAGCAGGGACTGACCGGTGGGGCCAACGTCCTGACTTTC. Protein: CASSQQGLTGGANVLTF.

This clone was seen only a few times. The same CDR3 also results from other DNA sequences found in this sample. The chain uses TRBV27 and TRBJ1-6; a weak D match, TRBD1 (5 bases). The CDR3 is 14 amino acids. V lost 3 bases and J 10 bases, leaving 13 bases between the germline ends. Looked up from germline, CDR1 is MNHEY and CDR2 is SMNVEV (reference sequence). CDR3 sequence: CASSFAGNRSPLHF. Here the CDR3 DNA reads TGTGCCAGCAGTTTCGCAGGGAATCGGTCACCCCTCCACTTT.

The rearrangement joins TRBV7-9 to TRBJ2-7; a possible D gene is TRBD1 (5 bases). The CDR3 contains 12 residues. Germline V gene data show CDR1 as SEHNR and CDR2 as FQNEAQ (reference sequence). V was clipped by 5 bases and J by 4 bases, with 9 bases between them. The CDR3 region has the DNA TGTGCCAGCAGCCAGACAGAGTACGAGCAGTACTTC. It codes for CASSQTEYEQYF.

This clone was picked up one time. The J gene is TRBJ2-3, the V gene TRBV23-1, with 9 bases aligning to TRBD2. TRBV23-1 is marked as an open reading frame, function uncertain. The CDR3 totals 18 residues. V lost 2 bases and J lost 3; bases outside the gene matches: 12. The CDR3 coding sequence is TGCGCCAGCAGTCAAACCCACGTAGCGGGGGCAGAGACAGATACGCAGTATTTT. Amino acid sequence: CASSQTHVAGAETDTQYF.

The rearrangement uses TRBV6-1 and TRBJ2-7; TRBD1 might be the D (6 bases). This CDR3 has 12 residues. Germline V CDR1 and CDR2: MNHNS, SASEGT. Trimming left V 2 bases short and J 6 bases short, with 8 bases between. The CDR3 is CASSEQGFEQYF. Written as DNA, the CDR3 is TGTGCCAGCAGTGAACAGGGGTTCGAGCAGTACTTC.

The V call is TRBV5-1, the J call TRBJ1-1; perhaps TRBD1 as D (6 bases). The CDR3 runs to 15 residues. The V gene's germline CDR1 is SGHRS and CDR2 YFSETQ. Trimming took off 4 bases at V and 5 bases at J, with 18 bases between the two ends. The CDR3 is CASSRQKGVGTEAFF. CDR3 DNA sequence: TGCGCCAGCAGCCGGCAGAAGGGGGTTGGGACTGAAGCTTTCTTT.

This chain connects TRBV19 to TRBJ2-6; possible D gene TRBD1, 6 bases. Trimming left V 7 bases short and J 2 bases short, with 18 bases between. CDR1 is LNHDA and CDR2 is SQIVND in the germline V gene (reference sequence). This CDR3 spans 17 amino acids. CDR3 DNA: TGTGCCAGTACTCGGAGTGGGGGCAACACTGGGGCCAACGTCCTGACTTTC. Translated, it gives CASTRSGGNTGANVLTF. Together with reference TRBV19 and TRBJ2-6, the CDR3 gives the full variable domain: DGGITQSPKYLFRKEGQNVTLSCEQNLNHDAMYWYRQDPGQGLRLIYYSQIVNDFQKGDIAEGYSVSREKKESFPLTVTSAQKNPTAFYLCASTRSGGNTGANVLTFGAGSRLTVL.

The chain carries TRBV12-3 or TRBV12-4 and TRBJ1-1; the match to TRBD1 covers 7 bases. The CDR3 consists of 13 residues. The junction had 7 bases not matched to a gene; V was cut back by 6 bases and J by 6 bases. In nucleotides, the CDR3 is TGTGCCAGCAGGAGACAGGGAATAGCTGAAGCTTTCTTT. This codes for CASRRQGIAEAFF.

V is TRBV6-5 and J is TRBJ2-7; TRBD1 agrees at 9 bases. The CDR3 extends over 15 amino acids. CDR1 and CDR2 (germline): MNHEY, SVGAGI. The junction had 9 bases not matched to a gene; V was cut back by 5 bases and J by 4 bases. CDR3 coding DNA: TGTGCCAGCAGTCGCGGGACAGGGATTTTTTACGAGCAGTACTTC. Amino acids: CASSRGTGIFYEQYF.

The chain employs TRBV12-3 or TRBV12-4 and TRBJ1-6; TRBD1 agrees at 7 bases. The CDR3 loop spans 13 amino acids. After removal of 6 bases from V and 6 bases from J, the junction contained 2 bases not matched to a gene. CDR3 nucleotides: TGTGCCAGCAGCGACAGGGTTAATTCACCCCTCCACTTT. It specifies CASSDRVNSPLHF.

J is TRBJ1-5 and V is TRBV12-3 or TRBV12-4; possibly TRBD1 for D (5 bases). The CDR3 is made up of 12 amino acids. Trimming took 2 bases from V and 12 from J, leaving 11 bases between them. Here the CDR3 reads CASSLFRTNQHF. Here the CDR3 DNA reads TGTGCCAGCAGTTTATTTAGGACAAACCAGCATTTT.

The chain employs TRBV11-3 and TRBJ1-4; D remains ambiguous. The germline CDR1 and CDR2 sequences are SGHNT and YENEEA. The CDR3 extends over 16 amino acids. Between the trimmed V and J ends, which lost 3 bases and 7 bases, there was a span of 18 bases. Here the CDR3 reads CASSFLTPGVVEKLFF. The CDR3 DNA is TGTGCCAGCAGCTTTCTGACCCCAGGTGTGGTTGAAAAACTGTTTTTT.

This chain links TRBV4-1 with TRBJ2-7; 8 bases agree with TRBD1. The CDR3 is 20 residues long. The junction had 20 bases not matched to a gene; V was cut back by 1 base and J by 3 bases. The germline V gene has CDR1 MGHRA and CDR2 YSYEKL. CDR3 sequence: CASSQVSQAASGTGLYEQYF. The CDR3 DNA is TGCGCCAGCAGCCAAGTATCCCAGGCTGCTTCCGGGACAGGCCTCTACGAGCAGTACTTC.

The genes are TRBV19 and TRBJ1-4, with 11 bases that match TRBD1. V lost 6 bases and J lost 7; bases outside the gene matches: 4. This CDR3 has 14 amino acids. CDR1 LNHDA and CDR2 SQIVND come from the germline V gene (reference sequence). The CDR3: CASRRTGGTEKLFF. CDR3 nucleotides: TGTGCCAGTAGAAGGACAGGGGGCACTGAAAAACTGTTTTTT. The whole variable domain, filled in from reference TRBV19 and TRBJ1-4, reads DGGITQSPKYLFRKEGQNVTLSCEQNLNHDAMYWYRQDPGQGLRLIYYSQIVNDFQKGDIAEGYSVSREKKESFPLTVTSAQKNPTAFYLCASRRTGGTEKLFFGSGTQLSVL.

The genes are TRBV10-3 and TRBJ2-2, with 9 bases that match TRBD2. This CDR3 comprises 13 residues. Looked up from germline, CDR1 is ENHRY and CDR2 is SYGVKD. The J segment lost 4 bases and the V segment lost 11 bases, leaving 5 bases of the junction unmatched. CDR3: CAAGTSSTGELFF. CDR3 sequence (DNA): TGTGCCGCCGGGACTAGCTCCACCGGGGAGCTGTTTTTT.

V usage is TRBV28 and J usage is TRBJ2-1; D may be TRBD2 (7 bases). V was pared by 7 bases and J by 2 bases, with 12 bases between. Germline V gene lookup returns CDR1 MDHEN and CDR2 SYDVKM. The CDR3 is 14 amino acids. This CDR3 reads CASKRGGTYNEQFF. The DNA for the CDR3 is TGTGCCAGCAAAAGGGGGGGTACCTACAATGAGCAGTTCTTC.

This chain links TRBV25-1 with TRBJ1-2; no clear D gene. Trimming took off 3 bases at V and 3 bases at J, with 2 bases between the two ends. This CDR3 has 11 amino acids. Germline CDR1 and CDR2: MGHDK and SYGVNS. The CDR3 loop reads CASSDDYGYTF. The CDR3 DNA reads as TGTGCCAGCAGTGACGACTATGGCTACACCTTC.